This is a list of T cell receptor beta chains from one sample in a study of blood T cell repertoires in COVID-19. Profiling relied on immunoSEQ multiplex PCR, and the TCRdb table lists in-frame clones only, not all of them. The sample shows tens of thousands of clones, about 76% of them seen only once. Sequenced material: peripheral blood. These receptors all come from a man aged 50 to 60 with active or convalescent COVID-19. Both conserved end residues are part of each CDR3. D genes are given only for firm matches. Size values are once, few and many counts, or a class for expanded clones, and some rows have none.

once	TRBV29-1	TRBJ2-2	TRBD1	CSVVQTGFGGELFF	TGCAGCGTTGTCCAGACAGGGTTTGGAGGGGAGCTGTTTTTT
once	TRBV2	TRBJ2-7	TRBD1	CASRARTGGSYEQYF	TGTGCCAGCAGGGCACGGACAGGGGGCTCCTACGAGCAGTACTTC
NA	TRBV5-8	TRBJ2-5	TRBD2	CASSPRGLAGQETQYF	TGTGCCAGCAGCCCTCGAGGACTAGCGGGACAAGAGACCCAGTACTTC
NA	TRBV11-2	TRBJ2-5	TRBD2	CASSLELAGGQETQYF	TGTGCCAGCAGCTTAGAGCTAGCGGGAGGCCAAGAGACCCAGTACTTC
NA	TRBV5-1	TRBJ1-3	NA	CASSLGTSPSGNTIYF	TGCGCCAGCAGCTTGGGGACTTCTCCTTCTGGAAACACCATATATTTT
many	TRBV5-1	TRBJ2-2	NA	CASSARTVAVNTGELFF	TGCGCCAGCAGCGCGAGGACGGTAGCGGTGAACACCGGGGAGCTGTTTTTT
NA	TRBV11-2	TRBJ2-5	NA	CASSSGNQETQYF	TGTGCCAGCAGTTCCGGGAACCAAGAGACCCAGTACTTC
NA	TRBV28	TRBJ2-3	NA	CASSSPPQHTDTQYF	TGTGCCAGCAGCTCCCCCCCACAGCATACAGATACGCAGTATTTT
once	TRBV18	TRBJ2-1	NA	CASSISFRAEGDEQFF	TGTGCCAGCTCAATCTCATTCCGGGCGGAGGGAGATGAGCAGTTCTTC
NA	TRBV6-5	TRBJ2-1	TRBD1	CASSGGQEDNEQFF	TGTGCCAGCTCCGGAGGACAGGAGGACAATGAGCAGTTCTTC
NA	TRBV7-2	TRBJ1-4	TRBD1	CASRPGGAGSEKLFF	TGTGCCAGCAGGCCAGGGGGCGCCGGGAGTGAAAAACTGTTTTTT
NA	TRBV7-9	TRBJ2-1	NA	CASSKNYDRWGYNEQFF	TGTGCCAGCAGCAAAAACTACGACAGGTGGGGCTACAATGAGCAGTTCTTC
NA	TRBV5-1	TRBJ1-2	TRBD1	CASSLGTGVSGYTF	TGCGCCAGCAGCTTGGGGACAGGGGTATCTGGCTACACCTTC
NA	TRBV24-1	TRBJ1-1	TRBD1	CAKSHLRDRATYTEAFF	TGTGCCAAATCCCACCTCCGGGACAGGGCTACATACACTGAAGCTTTCTTT
few	TRBV6-1	TRBJ1-2	NA	CASSEARNLYGYTF	TGTGCCAGCAGTGAAGCGCGGAATTTATATGGCTACACCTTC
NA	TRBV19	TRBJ1-3	NA	CLVCGNTIYF	TGTCTAGTGTGTGGGAACACCATATATTTT
NA	TRBV9	TRBJ1-4	NA	CASSERGTEKLFF	TGTGCCAGCAGCGAGCGGGGCACGGAAAAACTGTTTTTT
NA	TRBV30	TRBJ2-5	TRBD2	CAWNGGGIGETQYF	TGTGCCTGGAACGGCGGGGGGATCGGGGAGACCCAGTACTTC
NA	TRBV6-5	TRBJ1-6	NA	CASSYEVPYNSPLHF	TGTGCCAGCAGTTACGAGGTCCCCTATAATTCACCCCTCCACTTT
NA	TRBV25-1	TRBJ1-1	NA	CASSEYGSGAEAFF	TGTGCCAGCAGTGAATATGGGTCAGGGGCTGAAGCTTTCTTT
NA	TRBV18	TRBJ1-1	NA	CASSPINEGGYTEAFF	TGTGCCAGCTCACCGATAAACGAGGGGGGGTACACTGAAGCTTTCTTT
NA	TRBV6-5	TRBJ1-5	NA	CASRQGLNQPQHF	TGTGCCAGCAGACAGGGCCTCAATCAGCCCCAGCATTTT
NA	TRBV3-1/TRBV3-2	TRBJ2-5	TRBD2	CASSSAAGEETQYF	TGTGCCAGCAGCTCTGCAGCGGGGGAAGAGACCCAGTACTTC
NA	TRBV7-2	TRBJ2-1	TRBD2	CASSLDGTSKWNEQFF	TGTGCCAGCAGCCTGGACGGGACTAGCAAGTGGAATGAGCAGTTCTTC
NA	TRBV11-1	TRBJ2-3	TRBD1	CASSRDRGITDTQYF	TGTGCCAGCAGCCGGGACAGAGGAATCACAGATACGCAGTATTTT
NA	TRBV16	TRBJ1-5	NA	CASSQSGWQGTRNQPQHF	TGTGCCAGCAGCCAAAGCGGGTGGCAGGGCACTCGCAATCAGCCCCAGCATTTT
NA	TRBV7-3	TRBJ2-3	TRBD2	CASSFRGGAEDTQYF	TGTGCCAGCAGCTTCCGCGGGGGGGCGGAAGATACGCAGTATTTT
NA	TRBV30	TRBJ1-1	NA	CAWSSGRRMEAFF	TGTGCCTGGAGTTCAGGAAGGAGGATGGAAGCTTTCTTT
NA	TRBV28	TRBJ1-2	NA	CASSLGQIYGYTF	TGTGCCAGCAGTTTAGGGCAGATCTATGGCTACACCTTC
few	TRBV5-5	TRBJ2-3	NA	CVPPGSFTDTQYF	TGTGTTCCGCCAGGGTCCTTCACAGATACGCAGTATTTT
NA	TRBV6-6	TRBJ1-1	NA	CASSYGRETEAFF	TGTGCCAGCAGTTACGGCAGGGAAACTGAAGCTTTCTTT
few	TRBV3-1/TRBV3-2	TRBJ1-2	NA	CASSLDRNYGYTF	TGTGCCAGCAGCCTCGACAGAAACTATGGCTACACCTTC
NA	TRBV2	TRBJ2-2	NA	CASSELERLGLFF	TGTGCCAGCAGTGAATTAGAGCGGCTAGGGCTGTTTTTT
NA	TRBV2	TRBJ2-3	TRBD2	CASSVRQLAGRSGTDTQYF	TGTGCCAGCAGTGTACGCCAACTAGCGGGGAGGTCAGGCACAGATACGCAGTATTTT
few	TRBV3-1/TRBV3-2	TRBJ2-5	TRBD1	CASSPAPGGYETQYF	TGTGCCAGCAGCCCCGCCCCAGGGGGCTATGAGACCCAGTACTTC
once	TRBV18	TRBJ2-7	NA	CASSPSTGDPYEQYF	TGTGCCAGCTCACCAAGCACGGGGGACCCCTACGAGCAGTACTTC
NA	TRBV7-2	TRBJ2-7	NA	CASSLGLSASYEQYF	TGTGCCAGCAGCTTGGGACTTAGCGCTTCCTACGAGCAGTACTTC
NA	TRBV30	TRBJ1-5	TRBD1	CAWSQGGNQPQHF	TGTGCCTGGTCCCAGGGGGGCAATCAGCCCCAGCATTTT
NA	TRBV9	TRBJ2-1	TRBD2	CASSGGREAYNEQFF	TGTGCCAGCAGCGGAGGGCGGGAGGCGTACAATGAGCAGTTCTTC
NA	TRBV6-5	TRBJ1-6	NA	CASSYSPPSGSSPLHF	TGTGCCAGCAGTTACTCCCCCCCCTCCGGGAGCTCACCCCTCCACTTT
NA	TRBV18	TRBJ1-1	NA	CASSPNQVGTEAFF	TGTGCCAGCTCACCAAACCAGGTTGGCACTGAAGCTTTCTTT
NA	TRBV11-2	TRBJ1-4	TRBD1	CASSEEGTGQGKLFF	TGTGCCAGCAGCGAAGAGGGGACAGGGCAGGGGAAACTGTTTTTT
NA	TRBV7-9	TRBJ2-1	NA	CASSRSSSYNEQFF	TGTGCCAGCAGTCGTTCTAGCTCCTACAATGAGCAGTTCTTC
NA	TRBV4-1	TRBJ2-7	TRBD1	CASSQVSGTGPYEQYF	TGCGCCAGCAGCCAGGTTTCCGGGACAGGCCCCTACGAGCAGTACTTC
few	TRBV12-3/TRBV12-4	TRBJ1-1	TRBD1	CASSLTGETEAFF	TGTGCCAGCAGTTTAACAGGGGAAACTGAAGCTTTCTTT
NA	TRBV6-4	TRBJ2-5	TRBD2	CASSERAGETQYF	TGTGCCAGCAGTGAAAGAGCGGGGGAGACCCAGTACTTC
NA	TRBV6-5	TRBJ1-4	TRBD1	CASTAGTGAEKLFF	TGTGCCAGCACCGCCGGGACAGGGGCTGAAAAACTGTTTTTT
NA	TRBV4-2	TRBJ2-3	NA	CASSQERAFTDTQYF	TGTGCCAGCAGCCAAGAACGAGCGTTCACAGATACGCAGTATTTT
NA	TRBV7-2	TRBJ2-1	TRBD2	CASSWSSGSTYNEQFF	TGTGCCAGCAGCTGGTCTAGCGGGAGTACGTACAATGAGCAGTTCTTC
NA	TRBV6-5	TRBJ1-2	NA	CASSPGTPYGYTF	TGTGCCAGCAGTCCAGGGACACCTTATGGCTACACCTTC
NA	TRBV12-3/TRBV12-4	TRBJ1-1	NA	CASSFQRTEAFF	TGTGCCAGCAGTTTCCAGCGGACTGAAGCTTTCTTT
few	TRBV2	TRBJ1-4	TRBD1	CASTSQTGGNEKLFF	TGTGCCAGCACCTCCCAGACAGGGGGGAATGAAAAACTGTTTTTT
NA	TRBV30	TRBJ2-1	TRBD2	CACEREGLNEQFF	TGTGCCTGTGAGCGGGAGGGCCTCAATGAGCAGTTCTTC
few	TRBV29-1	TRBJ2-5	NA	CSAYIGTSRGTQYF	TGCAGCGCCTATATCGGAACTAGCCGCGGGACCCAGTACTTC
NA	TRBV5-1	TRBJ2-2	NA	CASSLSQAQNTGELFF	TGCGCCAGCAGCTTGAGCCAGGCACAGAACACCGGGGAGCTGTTTTTT
once	TRBV5-1	TRBJ1-2	NA	CASSLDYGYGYTF	TGCGCCAGCAGCTTAGATTACGGCTATGGCTACACCTTC
once	TRBV7-8	TRBJ2-5	NA	CASSPLAQETQYF	TGTGCCAGCAGCCCGCTAGCACAAGAGACCCAGTACTTC
NA	TRBV5-6	TRBJ2-7	NA	CAPRASDPREQYF	TGTGCCCCGAGGGCTTCAGACCCGAGGGAGCAGTACTTC
NA	TRBV11-2	TRBJ2-1	NA	CAIPQEERSGTIGQFF	TGTGCCATCCCACAAGAAGAGAGGTCGGGTACAATTGGGCAGTTCTTC
NA	TRBV6-5	TRBJ2-7	NA	CASSLQFSSYEQYF	TGTGCCAGCAGCCTACAGTTTAGCTCCTACGAGCAGTACTTC